Shown below are 28 T cell receptor beta chains from a single sample sequenced in a study of CD8+ T cells in alopecia areata. This sample's treatment: oral pan-JAK inhibitor, 5-10 mg twice daily. RNA was extracted and reverse transcribed into cDNA as the sequencing template. The repertoire was sequenced with immunoSEQ multiplex PCR; TCRdb's copy has only in-frame clones and lacks some. There are approximately 110,000 clones in the sample; roughly 50% occur only once, and approximately 12% lies in the top ten. The material was CD8+ T cells sorted from blood, obtained at week 24, from a patient treated with tofacitinib. These receptor sequences come from a human donor with alopecia areata.

The rearrangement links TRBV4-1 to TRBJ2-7; D is perhaps TRBD1 or TRBD2 (5 bases each). Germline V gene sequence: CDR1 MGHRA, CDR2 YSYEKL. Trimming removed 1 base at V and 4 bases at J, with 17 bases between. This CDR3 has 16 amino acids. CDR3 in DNA: TGCGCCAGCAGCCAAGGAACCGGCTCGGGACGGTACGAGCAGTACTTC. This encodes CASSQGTGSGRYEQYF.

The chain joins TRBV27 to TRBJ1-2, with 8 nucleotides matching TRBD1. The junction had 7 bases not matched to a gene; V was cut back by 4 bases and J by 3 bases. CDR1 is MNHEY, CDR2 SMNVEV, per germline (reference sequence). This CDR3 region has 15 residues. The CDR3 nucleotides are TGTGCCAGCAGTTCCGGACAGGGAAGGTACTATGGCTACACCTTC. Translated, it gives CASSSGQGRYYGYTF.

The chain combines TRBV4-2 with TRBJ1-1; D gene uncertain. CDR1 is LGHNA, CDR2 YNFKEQ, per germline. V was clipped by 0 bases and J by 12 bases, with 8 bases between them. The CDR3 contains 11 residues. CDR3 amino acids: CASSQEGFSFF. In DNA form, the CDR3 reads TGTGCCAGCAGCCAAGAGGGGTTTTCTTTCTTT.

This clone has just one count. V and J are TRBV9 and TRBJ1-4; D unclear. V shed 2 bases and J shed 0 bases, with 8 bases lying between them. Germline V gene data show CDR1 as SGDLS and CDR2 as YYNGEE. CDR3 size: 15 residues. The CDR3 protein is CASSVGLATNEKLFF. The CDR3 DNA sequence: TGTGCCAGCAGCGTTGGACTTGCAACTAATGAAAAACTGTTTTTT.

The CDR3 region has the DNA TGTGCCAGCAGCTTAGGAGGGAGACCAAATCAGCAGTTCTTC. Its protein is CASSLGGRPNQQFF. The chain is built from TRBV11-2 and TRBJ2-1, with a possible D match to TRBD2 (5 bases). Germline V gene lookup returns CDR1 SGHAT and CDR2 FQNNGV. The CDR3 has 14 residues. Deletions cut 1 base from V and 11 bases from J, with 15 bases between.

V is TRBV7-9 and J is TRBJ2-1; TRBD2 is a possible D gene (7 bases). Germline CDR1 reads SEHNR; CDR2 reads FQNEAQ (reference sequence). The V and J ends lost 5 bases and 5 bases respectively, with 22 bases between them. CDR3 length: 17 residues. This CDR3 is CASSPTIGGEANNEQFF. In DNA form, the CDR3 reads TGTGCCAGCAGCCCCACGATAGGGGGGGAGGCAAACAATGAGCAGTTCTTC.

V usage is TRBV5-1 and J usage is TRBJ1-5; D is ambiguous. This CDR3 is 17 amino acids long. V was shortened by 0 bases and J by 2 bases, with 15 bases between the two germline ends. Per the germline V gene, CDR1 is SGHRS and CDR2 is YFSETQ. The CDR3 coding sequence is TGCGCCAGCAGCTTGGCGGTGTCCAGGAGGGGCAATCAGCCCCAGCATTTT. Its protein product is CASSLAVSRRGNQPQHF.

Comment on this clone: Different DNA sequences within this sample yield the same CDR3. This sequence joins TRBV27 and TRBJ1-2; the match to TRBD1 covers 10 bases. The CDR3 runs to 13 residues. Germline CDR1 is MNHEY and CDR2 is SMNVEV (reference sequence). J gave up 5 bases and V 5 bases, and 2 bases lay outside the gene matches. The DNA of the CDR3 is TGTGCCAGCAGTCTGGGACAGGGGTATGGCTACACCTTC. The encoded protein is CASSLGQGYGYTF.

J is TRBJ2-1 and V is TRBV19; 7 positions agree with TRBD1. Looked up from germline, CDR1 is LNHDA and CDR2 is SQIVND (reference sequence). The CDR3 has 14 amino acids. The junction had 7 bases not matched to a gene; V was cut back by 6 bases and J by 5 bases. The CDR3 here is CASRDRARNNEQFF. The DNA for the CDR3 is TGTGCCAGTAGAGACAGGGCAAGGAACAATGAGCAGTTCTTC.

This clone has only a few counts. This chain joins TRBV7-9 and TRBJ2-1; D is undetermined. V shed 1 base and J shed 6 bases, with 4 bases lying between them. There are 12 residues in the CDR3. CDR1 SEHNR and CDR2 FQNEAQ come from the germline V gene (reference sequence). In DNA form, the CDR3 reads TGTGCCAGCAGCTTAGTTTCCAATGAGCAGTTCTTC. This gives the protein CASSLVSNEQFF.

The J gene is TRBJ1-1, the V gene TRBV13, with unresolved D. V shed 5 bases and J shed 0 bases, with 7 bases lying between them. The germline gives CDR1 PRHDT, CDR2 FYEKMQ (reference sequence). The CDR3 extends over 13 amino acids. CDR3 amino acids: CASSLDMNTEAFF. As DNA, the CDR3 is TGTGCCAGCAGCCTAGACATGAACACTGAAGCTTTCTTT. Variable domain in full (rest from reference TRBV13 and TRBJ1-1): AAGVIQSPRHLIKEKRETATLKCYPIPRHDTVYWYQQGPGQDPQFLISFYEKMQSDKGSIPDRFSAQQFSDYHSELNMSSLELGDSALYFCASSLDMNTEAFFGQGTRLTVV.

This clone was picked up one time. V gene TRBV29-1 combines with J gene TRBJ2-1, with 8 bases lining up with TRBD2. The trim removed 7 bases at V and 7 bases at J, leaving 9 bases unmatched. The CDR3 consists of 13 residues. Germline V gene lookup returns CDR1 SQVTM and CDR2 ANQGSEA. The CDR3 is CSAPGRGNNEQFF. DNA of the CDR3: TGCAGCGCTCCCGGGAGGGGGAATAATGAGCAGTTCTTC.

The rearrangement uses TRBV30 and TRBJ1-6, with TRBD1 matching over 8 bases. Germline CDR1 GTSNPN, CDR2 SVGIG (reference sequence). The CDR3 consists of 13 residues. V was clipped by 5 bases and J by 10 bases; unmatched bases: 7. The CDR3 DNA reads as TGTGCCTGGGAAAGGGCAGGGGGCTCACCCCTCCACTTT. It translates to CAWERAGGSPLHF.

As for this clone: Relative to the germline gene, one junction end is altered; a read error may explain this. The chain has TRBV5-1 and TRBJ1-2; maybe TRBD1 (5 bases). The CDR3 consists of 13 residues. In germline, CDR1 is SGHRS, CDR2 YFSETQ. CDR3 in amino acids: CASRPTPGRRVQF. As DNA, the CDR3 is TGCGCCAGCCGACCGACCCCGGGACGGCGAGTCCAGTTC.

The chain uses TRBV4-1 and TRBJ1-6; D is ambiguous. This CDR3 is 14 amino acids long. Germline CDR1 MGHRA, CDR2 YSYEKL. V was shortened by 1 base and J by 8 bases, with 9 bases between the two germline ends. The CDR3 reads CASSQVNSHSPLHF. The DNA of the CDR3 is TGCGCCAGCAGCCAAGTTAACAGCCATTCACCCCTCCACTTT.

The chain couples TRBV27 to TRBJ2-7, with TRBD2 identical over 10 bases. The CDR3 extends over 15 amino acids. The germline gives CDR1 MNHEY, CDR2 SMNVEV (reference sequence). Trimming cost V 0 bases and J 5 bases; bases outside gene matches: 4. CDR3 in amino acids: CASSLSSSGGDEQYF. The CDR3 DNA reads TGTGCCAGCAGTTTATCTTCTAGCGGGGGTGACGAGCAGTACTTC.

The gene calls are TRBV5-4 and TRBJ1-5; TRBD1 aligns across 8 bases. Germline assignment: CDR1 SGHNT and CDR2 YYREEE (reference sequence). CDR3 length: 16 amino acids. V dropped 4 bases and J dropped 2; count of bases not matched to a gene: 8. The CDR3 is CASSLLQGDRNQPQHF. CDR3 DNA: TGTGCCAGCAGCCTGTTACAGGGGGATCGCAATCAGCCCCAGCATTTT.

This rearrangement joins TRBV29-1 to TRBJ2-1; a possible D gene is TRBD1 (5 bases). Between the trimmed V and J ends, which lost 3 bases and 4 bases, there was a span of 10 bases. The CDR3 contains 13 residues. Looked up from germline, CDR1 is SQVTM and CDR2 is ANQGSEA. CDR3 DNA sequence: TGCAGCGTTGACCCGGACACGTACAATGAGCAGTTCTTC. It codes for CSVDPDTYNEQFF.

This chain uses TRBV13 with TRBJ2-3; maybe TRBD2 (5 bases). The CDR3 totals 11 residues. Germline V gene data show CDR1 as PRHDT and CDR2 as FYEKMQ (reference sequence). The V and J ends lost 5 bases and 5 bases respectively, with 5 bases between them. The CDR3 is CASSREDTQYF. The CDR3 DNA reads TGTGCCAGCAGCCGGGAAGATACGCAGTATTTT.

The chain joins TRBV4-3 to TRBJ1-2, with D possibly TRBD1 on 5 matching bases. The V end lost 0 bases, the J end lost 5 bases, and 10 bases lay between the germline ends. CDR1 LGHNA and CDR2 YSLEER come from the germline V gene. The CDR3 consists of 14 residues. Here the CDR3 DNA reads TGCGCCAGCAGCCAAGATGGGGCAGTATATGGCTACACCTTC. Residues: CASSQDGAVYGYTF.

The chain joins TRBV2 to TRBJ1-5; 8 nucleotides line up with TRBD1. This CDR3 region has 16 residues. CDR1 and CDR2 (germline): SNHLY, FYNNEI. Trimming cost V 3 bases and J 0 bases; bases outside gene matches: 4. The CDR3 DNA is TGTGCCAGCAGTGACGGGACAGGCTATAGCAATCAGCCCCAGCATTTT. This gives the protein CASSDGTGYSNQPQHF. The entire variable domain, with the rest obtained from reference TRBV2 and TRBJ1-5, is as follows: EPEVTQTPSHQVTQMGQEVILRCVPISNHLYFYWYRQILGQKVEFLVSFYNNEISEKSEIFDDQFSVERPDGSNFTLKIRSTKLEDSAMYFCASSDGTGYSNQPQHFGDGTRLSIL.

The CDR3 loop reads CAWTQGGLDGYTF. CDR3 nucleotide sequence: TGTGCCTGGACCCAAGGGGGGTTAGATGGCTACACCTTC. The chain links TRBV30 to TRBJ1-2; a possible D gene is TRBD1 (6 bases). Per the germline V gene, CDR1 is GTSNPN and CDR2 is SVGIG (reference sequence). V lost 4 bases to trimming and J lost 6 bases, with 15 bases between them. The CDR3 is 13 amino acids.

CDR3 bases: TGTGCCAGCAGTTGGGGGAATGAGCAGTTCTTC. It specifies CASSWGNEQFF. The rearrangement joins TRBV27 to TRBJ2-1; D may correspond to TRBD1 or TRBD2 (5 bases each). The V and J ends lost 4 bases and 7 bases respectively, with 5 bases between them. There are 11 residues in the CDR3. The germline V gene has CDR1 MNHEY and CDR2 SMNVEV (reference sequence).

The rearrangement joins TRBV7-9 to TRBJ2-7; D is perhaps TRBD2 (5 bases). The V gene lost 1 base and the J gene lost 2 bases, with 6 bases spanning the gap. The CDR3 covers 13 residues. The germline V gene has CDR1 SEHNR and CDR2 FQNEAQ (reference sequence). CDR3 residues: CASSLVSAYEQYF. In nucleotides, the CDR3 is TGTGCCAGCAGCTTAGTTAGCGCCTACGAGCAGTACTTC.

The chain has TRBV2 and TRBJ2-7; 7 bases line up with TRBD1. Trimming removed 7 bases from V and 6 bases from J; junction bases left unmatched: 3. From germline, CDR1 is SNHLY and CDR2 FYNNEI. The CDR3 consists of 11 residues. The CDR3 nucleotides read TGTGCCAGCAACAGGGGAAGCGAGCAGTACTTC. Translating gives CASNRGSEQYF.

The sample holds a few counts of this clone. The rearrangement joins TRBV30 to TRBJ2-2; no clear D. The V end was cut by 0 bases, the J end by 11 bases, with 7 bases between. Germline V gene data show CDR1 as GTSNPN and CDR2 as SVGIG (reference sequence). This CDR3 has 11 amino acids. Written as DNA, the CDR3 is TGTGCCTGGAGTGTAGTGGGAGAGCTGTTTTTT. This codes for CAWSVVGELFF.

This clone was counted many times. The CDR3 reads CASGEQGASEAFF. As DNA, the CDR3 is TGTGCCAGCGGGGAACAGGGGGCGTCTGAAGCTTTCTTT. This rearrangement joins TRBV19 to TRBJ1-1; 9 bases agree with TRBD1. This CDR3 is 13 amino acids long. CDR1 and CDR2 (germline): LNHDA, SQIVND (reference sequence). V shed 9 bases and J 6 bases; nucleotides not matched to a gene: 8.

This chain links TRBV30 with TRBJ1-1, with D possibly being TRBD1 (5 bases). From germline, CDR1 is GTSNPN and CDR2 SVGIG (reference sequence). V lost 3 bases and J lost 4, with 12 bases in between. The length of the CDR3 is 13 residues. The DNA for the CDR3 is TGTGCCTGGAGCCTCAGCGGGGGCACTGAAGCTTTCTTT. Protein sequence: CAWSLSGGTEAFF.